These 5 T cell receptor beta chains share one sample of origin, sequenced in a study of graft-versus-host responses after intestinal transplantation. Their antigen targets remain unknown. TCRdb's copy holds only in-frame clones and misses some; the assay was immunoSEQ multiplex PCR. The sample carries under 95,000 clones, 88% recorded once. Here the sequenced sample was unstimulated CD4+ T cells sorted from spleen or lymph node cells, taken before transplant. The source of these receptors is a human donor who was the organ donor for an intestinal transplant.

The V and J genes are TRBV7-2 and TRBJ2-1, with D maybe TRBD2 (5 bases). Trimming removed 6 bases at V and 2 bases at J, with 14 bases between. The CDR3 loop spans 15 amino acids. Per the germline V gene, CDR1 is SGHTA and CDR2 is FQGNSA. The CDR3: CASRPPGSPYNEQFF. For the CDR3, the DNA is TGTGCCAGCAGGCCGCCGGGATCGCCCTACAATGAGCAGTTCTTC.

The chain uses TRBV5-1 and TRBJ2-5; the match to TRBD1 covers 7 bases. J was trimmed by 3 bases and V by 1 base; bases with no gene match: 3. The CDR3 sequence is 14 residues long. From germline, CDR1 is SGHRS and CDR2 YFSETQ. CDR3 in DNA: TGCGCCAGCAGCTTGATAGGGACAGAAGAGACCCAGTACTTC. This translates into CASSLIGTEETQYF.

V usage is TRBV7-2 and J usage is TRBJ2-3, with 8 bases identical to TRBD2. This CDR3 spans 15 amino acids. J gave up 2 bases and V 4 bases, and 5 bases lay outside the gene matches. Germline V gene data show CDR1 as SGHTA and CDR2 as FQGNSA. CDR3: CASSSQRGYTDTQYF. CDR3 sequence (DNA): TGTGCCAGCAGCTCTCAGCGGGGGTACACAGATACGCAGTATTTT.

This sequence joins TRBV11-1 and TRBJ2-1; maybe TRBD2 (5 bases). CDR1 SGHAT and CDR2 FQDESV come from the germline V gene (reference sequence). This CDR3 is built from 14 residues. V lost 5 bases and J lost 8, with 16 bases in between. The CDR3 reads CASSPRTRADEQFF. The DNA of the CDR3 is TGTGCCAGCAGCCCGCGGACTCGGGCCGATGAGCAGTTCTTC.

This clone came up a few times. The chain joins TRBV29-1 to TRBJ2-1; 11 bases match TRBD2. Germline V gives CDR1 SQVTM, CDR2 ANQGSEA. This CDR3 comprises 15 residues. The J segment lost 7 bases and the V segment lost 4 bases, leaving 9 bases of the junction unmatched. CDR3 region: CSVAPYLAGGNEQFF. The CDR3 coding sequence is TGCAGCGTTGCCCCCTACCTAGCGGGGGGAAATGAGCAGTTCTTC.